Below are 23 T cell receptor beta chains sequenced from a single sample in a study of shared clonotypes between healthy human individuals. Profiled with immunoSEQ multiplex PCR; TCRdb holds only in-frame clones, not every one. The table records around 700,000 clones, around 73% of them present only once. The sample comprised memory CD4+ T cells sorted from blood. Subset in this sample: CD45RA-negative fraction. Receptors were obtained from a woman aged 25 to 39 in good health.

The rearrangement links TRBV13 to TRBJ2-3; 13 nucleotides agree with TRBD2. Per germline, CDR1 PRHDT and CDR2 FYEKMQ (reference sequence). The CDR3 is made up of 16 amino acids. V lost 5 bases and J lost 2; bases outside the gene matches: 4. CDR3 loop: CASSKGLAGNTDTQYF. The CDR3 nucleotides read TGTGCCAGCAGCAAGGGACTAGCGGGGAACACAGATACGCAGTATTTT.

This chain links TRBV14 with TRBJ2-7; D uncertain. CDR1 is SGHDN, CDR2 FVKESK, per germline. The CDR3 has 12 residues. Trimming took 2 bases from V and 6 from J, leaving 8 bases between them. The CDR3 bases are TGTGCCAGCAGCCAATATCAGCTCGAGCAGTACTTC. Encoded protein: CASSQYQLEQYF. The full variable domain, rest sourced from reference TRBV14 and TRBJ2-7, is EAGVTQFPSHSVIEKGQTVTLRCDPISGHDNLYWYRRVMGKEIKFLLHFVKESKQDESGMPNNRFLAERTGGTYSTLKVQPAELEDSGVYFCASSQYQLEQYFGPGTRLTVT.

Worth noting for this clone: This may be a read error, as it is one base from a much larger clone. The J gene is TRBJ2-1, the V gene TRBV7-9; 7 positions agree with TRBD2. The CDR3 sequence is 15 residues long. V dropped 4 bases and J dropped 0; count of bases not matched to a gene: 3. Germline V gene sequence: CDR1 SEHNR, CDR2 FQNEAQ (reference sequence). CDR3: CASSYGGSSYNEQFF. In nucleotides, the CDR3 is TGTGCCAGCAGCTATGGCGGGAGCTCCTACAATGAGCAGTTCTTC.

The V call is TRBV7-7, the J call TRBJ2-3; no clear D gene. The CDR3 loop spans 13 amino acids. The germline gives CDR1 SSHAT, CDR2 FNYEAQ (reference sequence). Trimming took 5 bases from V and 9 from J, leaving 15 bases between them. The CDR3 spells CASSPPLSRTQYF. CDR3 bases: TGTGCCAGCAGCCCCCCGTTGTCCCGGACGCAGTATTTT.

The chain is built from TRBV30 and TRBJ1-3, with no clear D. The ends were cut back, 2 bases at V and 3 bases at J, with 2 bases in the middle. The germline gives CDR1 GTSNPN, CDR2 SVGIG (reference sequence). The CDR3 is 11 residues long. The CDR3 protein is CAWSSGNTIYF. CDR3 sequence (DNA): TGTGCCTGGAGTAGTGGAAACACCATATATTTT.

The gene calls are TRBV6-5 and TRBJ1-4; TRBD1 matches 7 bases. Germline V gives CDR1 MNHEY, CDR2 SVGAGI. Trimming removed 9 bases from V and 7 bases from J; junction bases left unmatched: 5. CDR3 length equals 12 residues. The CDR3 DNA follows: TGTGCCAGTCGCGGGACAGTTGAAAAACTGTTTTTT. Its protein is CASRGTVEKLFF.

V and J are TRBV10-2 and TRBJ2-3; D is perhaps TRBD2 (5 bases). This CDR3 comprises 13 residues. V lost 8 bases and J 2 bases, leaving 11 bases between the germline ends. The germline V gene has CDR1 WSHSY and CDR2 SAAADI. CDR3 in DNA: TGCGCCAGCGCGAAGGGAGACACAGATACGCAGTATTTT. Translation gives CASAKGDTDTQYF.

This chain connects TRBV4-1 to TRBJ1-4; TRBD1 might be the D (5 bases). Trimming pared 0 bases from V and 8 bases from J, leaving 16 bases between. Looked up from germline, CDR1 is MGHRA and CDR2 is YSYEKL. The CDR3 has 16 amino acids. CDR3 region: CASSQDGHPGREKLFF. CDR3 nucleotides: TGCGCCAGCAGCCAAGATGGACATCCTGGTAGGGAAAAACTGTTTTTT.

The chain couples TRBV15 to TRBJ1-1, with D possibly TRBD1 on 5 matching bases. Trimming stripped 3 bases from V and 11 bases from J, with 19 bases between. CDR1 and CDR2 (germline): LNHNV, YYDKDF (reference sequence). The CDR3 length is 14 residues. The CDR3 here is CATSSDTRGPGAFF. The CDR3 DNA reads TGTGCCACCAGCAGTGATACCCGGGGCCCTGGGGCTTTCTTT.

This clone was found a few times. The V and J genes are TRBV25-1 and TRBJ2-5; D is perhaps TRBD1 or TRBD2 (5 bases each). CDR3 length: 16 amino acids. V was shortened by 1 base and J by 3 bases, with 15 bases between the two germline ends. Germline V gene lookup returns CDR1 MGHDK and CDR2 SYGVNS. The DNA of the CDR3 is TGTGCCAGCAGTGAATTATCGGGGACCGCAAAAGAGACCCAGTACTTC. Translation: CASSELSGTAKETQYF.

The rearrangement joins TRBV7-6 to TRBJ2-7; D is tentatively TRBD1 or TRBD2 (5 bases each). Trimming cost V 5 bases and J 0 bases, with 20 bases left between them. From germline, CDR1 is SGHVS and CDR2 FNYEAQ. The CDR3 extends over 17 amino acids. The CDR3 DNA sequence: TGTGCCAGCAGCACACCCGTCGGGTGGGGGACCTCCTACGAGCAGTACTTC. It translates to CASSTPVGWGTSYEQYF.

This clone was picked up one time. The chain has TRBV28 and TRBJ2-5; 7 bases fit TRBD1. Germline V lookup: CDR1 MDHEN, CDR2 SYDVKM. The CDR3 runs 15 residues. Trimming at V came to 5 bases and at J to 4 bases, leaving 10 bases not matched to a gene. The CDR3: CASSANRGTSETQYF. For the CDR3, the DNA is TGTGCCAGCAGTGCAAACAGGGGTACATCAGAGACCCAGTACTTC.

The chain employs TRBV5-1 and TRBJ2-1, with D perhaps matching TRBD1 or TRBD2 (6 bases each). The CDR3 covers 14 residues. V was pared by 5 bases and J by 6 bases, with 15 bases between. The germline gives CDR1 SGHRS, CDR2 YFSETQ. CDR3 in DNA: TGCGCCAGCAGAGGAATTCGGGGGCCCAATGAGCAGTTCTTC. Translating gives CASRGIRGPNEQFF.

This rearrangement joins TRBV28 to TRBJ1-2; possible D gene TRBD1, 5 bases. Germline V lookup: CDR1 MDHEN, CDR2 SYDVKM. The CDR3 extends over 17 amino acids. The V gene lost 9 bases and the J gene lost 4 bases, with 27 bases spanning the gap. The CDR3 here is CASRTPGRDRASYGYTF. CDR3 bases: TGTGCCAGTAGGACACCGGGCCGGGACCGTGCATCCTATGGCTACACCTTC.

As to this clone: Other nucleotide sequences in the sample specify the same CDR3. The chain recombines TRBV7-9 with TRBJ2-7; D unresolved. The germline V and J ends were trimmed by 5 bases and 0 bases, with 5 bases remaining between them. CDR1 is SEHNR, CDR2 FQNEAQ, per germline (reference sequence). This CDR3 contains 12 residues. The CDR3 spells CASSLSSYEQYF. Written as DNA, the CDR3 is TGTGCCAGCAGCCTAAGCTCCTACGAGCAGTACTTC.

This clone has a handful of counts. The genes are TRBV15 and TRBJ2-3, with 11 bases matching TRBD2. Trimming cost V 5 bases and J 0 bases; bases outside gene matches: 7. CDR1 and CDR2 from the germline V gene are LNHNV and YYDKDF (reference sequence). The CDR3 consists of 17 residues. The CDR3 sequence is CATSVGTSGYSTDTQYF. The CDR3 DNA follows: TGTGCCACCAGCGTGGGGACTAGCGGATATAGCACAGATACGCAGTATTTT.

The rearrangement joins TRBV19 to TRBJ2-1, with D possibly matching TRBD2 (5 bases). This CDR3 comprises 17 residues. Germline-derived CDR1 and CDR2 are LNHDA and SQIVND (reference sequence). V was cut by 0 bases and J by 2 bases, with 14 bases left in between. CDR3 bases: TGTGCCAGTAGTATAGATCAACGGGGTACCGCCTACAATGAGCAGTTCTTC. Its protein is CASSIDQRGTAYNEQFF.

On this clone itself: The same CDR3 can be traced to other DNA sequences in this sample. The J gene is TRBJ1-2, the V gene TRBV7-9, with D possibly being TRBD1 (5 bases). This CDR3 is 13 amino acids long. The ends were cut back, 1 base at V and 4 bases at J, with 7 bases in the middle. Germline CDR1 reads SEHNR; CDR2 reads FQNEAQ (reference sequence). The CDR3 sequence: CASSLGQFYGYTF. The DNA of the CDR3 is TGTGCCAGCAGCTTAGGACAGTTCTATGGCTACACCTTC.

The chain joins TRBV29-1 to TRBJ1-4; TRBD1 matches at 10 bases. J gave up 8 bases and V 4 bases, and 4 bases lay outside the gene matches. CDR1 SQVTM and CDR2 ANQGSEA come from the germline V gene. The CDR3 runs 13 residues. The CDR3 DNA is TGCAGCGTTGCCGGGACAGGGGAGGAAAAACTGTTTTTT. It is translated as CSVAGTGEEKLFF.

This sequence joins TRBV19 and TRBJ2-7; TRBD2 agrees at 9 bases. The ends lost 3 bases at V and 0 bases at J; junction bases unmatched: 3. The CDR3 consists of 15 residues. Germline values: CDR1 LNHDA, CDR2 SQIVND (reference sequence). CDR3 in amino acids: CASSIFSGSSYEQYF. The CDR3 nucleotides read TGTGCCAGTAGTATTTTTAGCGGGAGCTCCTACGAGCAGTACTTC.

The table lists this clone with a few counts. This chain joins TRBV7-2 and TRBJ1-2; 7 bases map to TRBD1. The V gene end was trimmed by 6 bases and the J gene end by 4 bases; junction bases not matched to a gene: 5. CDR1 and CDR2 from the germline V gene are SGHTA and FQGNSA. This CDR3 region has 13 residues. CDR3 amino acids: CASSRTGPYGYTF. As DNA, the CDR3 is TGTGCCAGCAGTCGGACAGGACCCTATGGCTACACCTTC.

This clone has at least ten counts. The chain combines TRBV6-4 with TRBJ2-2, with 12 positions matching TRBD2. CDR1 and CDR2 (germline): MRHNA, SNTAGT. The CDR3 extends over 15 amino acids. The V and J ends lost 3 bases and 5 bases, in that order; junction bases with no gene match: 1. The DNA for the CDR3 is TGTGCCAGCAGTGAGACTAGCGGGAGTACCGGGGAGCTGTTTTTT. Translation gives CASSETSGSTGELFF.

The chain links TRBV4-1 to TRBJ2-4; no definite D call. V gave up 1 base and J gave up 7 bases, with 11 bases separating them. The CDR3 is 14 amino acids. Germline CDR1 and CDR2: MGHRA and YSYEKL. The CDR3 nucleotides are TGCGCCAGCAGCCAAGGTGTAATAGGGAACATTCAGTACTTC. Amino acid sequence: CASSQGVIGNIQYF.